Each of the 17 T cell receptor beta chains below was sequenced from the same sample in a study of spatial heterogeneity in lung cancer. TCRdb re-derived calls from the 5' RACE reads in MiXCR, one entry per CDR3 protein. The sample yields roughly 5,100 distinct CDR3 sequences, around 11% seen once. As to time point: sample taken at primary tumor resection. General study points: Counts of expanded alpha and beta TCRs within tumors tracked the tumor nonsynonymous mutation count.

Their antigens are not known. The material sequenced was lung tumor tissue, taken at surgery. Receptor source: a male donor with early-stage non-small cell lung cancer.

Concerning this clonotype itself: This may be a read error, as it is one base from a much larger clone. Found in a library prepared for alpha chains, this beta chain is an off-target read, and its abundance has little meaning. The rearrangement joins TRBV9 to TRBJ2-5; no clear D gene. The germline V gene has CDR1 SGDLS and CDR2 YYNGEE. The CDR3 has 14 residues. Trimming removed 0 bases from V and 2 bases from J, with 8 bases in between. DNA of the CDR3: TGTGCCAGCAGCGTAGGCAGAGTTCAAGAGACCCAGTACTTC. It translates to CASSVGRVQETQYF.

This clonotype has a count of ten or more. The library was built for alpha chains, so this beta chain is an off-target read and its size means little. The chain is built from TRBV30 and TRBJ2-7; D unclear. From germline, CDR1 is GTSNPN and CDR2 SVGIG (reference sequence). This CDR3 has 12 amino acids. Trimming pared 0 bases from V and 3 bases from J, leaving 6 bases between. CDR3 sequence (DNA): TGTGCCTGGAGTGTCCTCGACTACGAGCAGTACTTC. It translates to CAWSVLDYEQYF.

This clonotype was counted at least ten times. This beta chain is a stray sequence in a library constructed for alpha chains; its clone size is not meaningful. V gene TRBV25-1 combines with J gene TRBJ2-2, with D possibly being TRBD1 (7 bases). This CDR3 has 12 residues. Germline V gene lookup returns CDR1 MGHDK and CDR2 SYGVNS. Trimming shortened V by 8 bases and J by 10 bases, and 14 bases separated the two germline ends. In DNA form, the CDR3 reads TGTGCCAGCCTTACAGGGGAGGAGGAGCTGTTTTTT. Residues: CASLTGEEELFF.

This clonotype was found a few times. As an off-target read in a library built for alpha chains, this beta chain has a frequency of little significance. CDR3 in DNA: TGTGCCAGCAGTGAAGGGGCTGGGGCCAACGTCCTGACTTTC. This codes for CASSEGAGANVLTF. This chain links TRBV27 with TRBJ2-6; weak D call: TRBD1 (5 bases). Trimming took 5 bases from V and 2 from J, leaving 7 bases between them. Germline V gives CDR1 MNHEY, CDR2 SMNVEV (reference sequence). This CDR3 spans 14 amino acids.

By frequency in the sample, this clonotype is medium-sized. This beta chain came through as a stray read in a library set up for alpha chains, and its size says little. The chain recombines TRBV30 with TRBJ2-2; perhaps D is TRBD1 or TRBD2 (5 bases each). CDR1 GTSNPN and CDR2 SVGIG come from the germline V gene (reference sequence). The V gene lost 5 bases and the J gene lost 3 bases, with 13 bases spanning the gap. This CDR3 has 14 residues. CDR3 sequence: CAWSVGRDTGELFF. Here the CDR3 DNA reads TGTGCCTGGTCTGTGGGGCGGGACACCGGGGAGCTGTTTTTT.

There are many counts of this clonotype. Found in a library prepared for alpha chains, this beta chain is an off-target read, and its abundance has little meaning. The chain has TRBV2 and TRBJ2-7; TRBD1 agrees at 7 bases. The CDR3 consists of 13 residues. The trim removed 8 bases at V and 1 base at J, leaving 5 bases unmatched. The germline V gene encodes CDR1 SNHLY and CDR2 FYNNEI. The CDR3: CASESGQSYEQYF. CDR3 bases: TGTGCCAGCGAATCGGGACAGTCCTACGAGCAGTACTTC.

This clonotype was seen ten or more times. With the library built for alpha chains, this beta chain is off target and its frequency is not meaningful. The chain couples TRBV12-3 or TRBV12-4 to TRBJ2-1; no clear D. The CDR3 covers 12 residues. V lost 7 bases and J lost 8, with 12 bases in between. CDR3 DNA sequence: TGTGCCAGCACCAAGGTCCGAGATGAGCAGTTCTTC. It specifies CASTKVRDEQFF.

Judged by abundance, this clonotype is medium-sized. This beta chain was picked up by a library intended for alpha chains and is off target, so its count carries little meaning. This sequence joins TRBV20-1 and TRBJ1-5, with D possibly being TRBD1 (6 bases). Germline assignment: CDR1 DFQATT and CDR2 SNEGSKA (reference sequence). This CDR3 has 13 amino acids. Trimming cost V 2 bases and J 4 bases, with 9 bases left between them. The CDR3 loop reads CSARTTGNQPQHF. In DNA, the CDR3 is TGCAGTGCTAGAACGACAGGAAATCAGCCCCAGCATTTT.

This clonotype was seen repeatedly, ten times or more. This beta chain is an off-target read within a library intended for alpha chains, so its frequency means little. This sequence joins TRBV19 and TRBJ2-7, with D perhaps TRBD2 (5 bases). Trimming took 3 bases from V and 0 from J, leaving 15 bases between them. The CDR3 totals 16 residues. CDR1 and CDR2 (germline): LNHDA, SQIVND (reference sequence). The CDR3 sequence is CASSISAARGSYEQYF. The DNA of the CDR3 is TGTGCCAGTAGTATCTCGGCGGCACGGGGCTCCTACGAGCAGTACTTC. Based on the CDR3 plus reference TRBV19 and TRBJ2-7, the full variable domain is DGGITQSPKYLFRKEGQNVTLSCEQNLNHDAMYWYRQDPGQGLRLIYYSQIVNDFQKGDIAEGYSVSREKKESFPLTVTSAQKNPTAFYLCASSISAARGSYEQYFGPGTRLTVT.

This clonotype is termed medium-sized. This beta chain was picked up by a library intended for alpha chains and is off target, so its count carries little meaning. The chain couples TRBV5-1 to TRBJ1-4; no clear D. The V end lost 1 base, the J end lost 0 bases, and 10 bases lay between the germline ends. This CDR3 is built from 16 residues. The germline gives CDR1 SGHRS, CDR2 YFSETQ. Here the CDR3 DNA reads TGCGCCAGCAGCTTGAATGTACTTTCAACTAATGAAAAACTGTTTTTT. Its protein is CASSLNVLSTNEKLFF.

This clonotype has ten or more counts. This beta chain slipped into a library made for alpha chains as a stray read, so its size is not meaningful. The V and J genes are TRBV11-1 and TRBJ2-1; 7 bases are a match to TRBD1. J was trimmed by 10 bases and V by 5 bases; bases with no gene match: 11. Germline V gene lookup returns CDR1 SGHAT and CDR2 FQDESV (reference sequence). The CDR3 covers 14 residues. The CDR3 sequence: CASSPGGAIREQFF. The CDR3, as DNA: TGTGCCAGCAGCCCAGGGGGAGCGATCAGGGAGCAGTTCTTC.

This clonotype is medium-sized. The size of this beta chain means little, since it is a stray read in a library made for alpha chains. V usage is TRBV29-1 and J usage is TRBJ2-1; no clear D gene. CDR1 and CDR2 from the germline V gene are SQVTM and ANQGSEA. The length of the CDR3 is 11 residues. Trimming cost V 7 bases and J 7 bases, with 11 bases left between them. CDR3 DNA: TGCAGCGCTACTTTCGCGAATGAGCAGTTCTTC. Amino acids: CSATFANEQFF.

This clonotype rates as medium-sized. Because the library targeted alpha chains, this beta chain is an off-target read whose size means little. The chain is built from TRBV5-1 and TRBJ2-3, with D tentatively TRBD1 (6 bases). There are 13 residues in the CDR3. V lost 7 bases and J 0 bases, leaving 9 bases between the germline ends. The germline CDR1 and CDR2 sequences are SGHRS and YFSETQ. CDR3 nucleotides: TGCGCCAGCTCTACAGGGAGCACAGATACGCAGTATTTT. Amino acid sequence: CASSTGSTDTQYF.

This clonotype was seen at least ten times. This beta chain is an unintended read in a library built for alpha chains; its size means little. The chain couples TRBV20-1 to TRBJ1-2; TRBD1 is a possible D gene (6 bases). V gave up 2 bases and J gave up 9 bases, with 19 bases separating them. Germline lookup yields CDR1 DFQATT and CDR2 SNEGSKA (reference sequence). The CDR3 length is 14 residues. DNA of the CDR3: TGCAGTGCTAGACGTGGGACAATAGATACGAGCTACACCTTC. This translates into CSARRGTIDTSYTF.

This clonotype is medium-sized in the sample. Since it is a stray read in a library aimed at alpha chains, this beta chain has a size that is not meaningful. This sequence joins TRBV5-1 and TRBJ2-3; D possibly matches TRBD1 or TRBD2 (5 bases each). This CDR3 contains 13 residues. Trimming left V 7 bases short and J 6 bases short, with 15 bases between. Germline CDR1 is SGHRS and CDR2 is YFSETQ. The CDR3 DNA reads TGCGCCAGCTGCCGGGACCTCGATGATACGCAGTATTTT. This sequence encodes CASCRDLDDTQYF.

This clonotype is labeled as medium-sized. Since it is a stray read in a library aimed at alpha chains, this beta chain has a size that is not meaningful. The chain joins TRBV10-1 to TRBJ2-3; weak D call: TRBD2 (6 bases). Germline V lookup: CDR1 WNHNN, CDR2 SYGVQD (reference sequence). The CDR3 runs to 15 residues. V lost 2 bases, J lost 2 bases, and 11 bases lay in between. CDR3 nucleotides: TGCGCCAGCAGTGAGGGGACTGTTGACACAGATACGCAGTATTTT. The encoded protein is CASSEGTVDTDTQYF.

This clonotype is medium-sized (0.01 to 0.1%) within its sample. Sequence at one end of the junction differs from germline and may be a read error. In a library made to pick up alpha chains, this beta chain is a stray read with a size that means little. The rearrangement links TRBV7-7 to TRBJ2-1, with D perhaps matching TRBD1 or TRBD2 (6 bases each). CDR3 length: 15 amino acids. Germline lookup yields CDR1 SSHAT and CDR2 FNYEAQ (reference sequence). CDR3 sequence: CASSLDGGGFNEQFF. In DNA form, the CDR3 reads TGTGCTAGCAGCTTAGACGGGGGCGGCTTCAATGAGCAGTTCTTC.